This TCR beta chain came from a study of OX40 agonist ivuxolimab in advanced cancers. Turning to the study itself: A partial response was reached by three patients: one with hepatocellular carcinoma and two with cutaneous melanoma.

Autoimmune disease history or systemic immunosuppression was exclusionary. TCRdb's table, derived via immunoSEQ multiplex PCR, lists solely in-frame clones and lacks some. The repertoire holds some 68,000 clones, with around 87% as singletons. Notes on the study in general: CD4+ and CD8+ T cells in blood underwent clonal expansion by week 6 at 0.1 to 3.0 mg/kg.

As to this clone: Antigen: not known.

This CDR3 is built from 16 residues. Germline V gene sequence: CDR1 MGHDK, CDR2 SYGVNS. Between the trimmed V and J ends, which lost 3 bases and 1 base, there was a span of 15 bases. The chain uses TRBV25-1 and TRBJ1-2; possibly TRBD1 for D (5 bases). This specimen consisted of CD4+ or CD8+ T cells sorted from blood, obtained in a trial of the OX40 agonist ivuxolimab. The sequence was obtained from an adult with an advanced solid tumor such as melanoma, head and neck, liver or kidney cancer. The CDR3 DNA reads as TGTGCCAGCAGTGATGCTGGGGCGAGGGGTAACTATGGCTACACCTTC. Its translation: CASSDAGARGNYGYTF.